This T cell receptor beta chain appears in the sequencing data of a study of shared clonotypes between healthy human individuals (dated by TCRdb to about 2020). Study-level background: The cohort comprised a couple of women and a few men aged 18 to 49 years. The study deeply sequenced blood TCR repertoires of about five healthy adults to estimate repertoire size and the extent of clonotype sharing between individuals. To increase sequencing depth and limit assay-specific biases, TCR repertoire library preparation and sequencing were carried out by different laboratories using diverse techniques. Between about 0.94 and 10 billion PBMCs per donor were obtained by leukapheresis. What the research found in general, with its limitations: Sampling was limited to blood, and TCR repertoires in tissue likely differ from TCR repertoires in blood. Because the study included only a small number of donors, the genetic and exposure-history diversity represented was limited. Based on pairwise subsampling, the degree of clonotype sharing among donors was expected to be affected by sequencing depth.

The donors were healthy, HIV-negative adults with no recently reported acute infections or vaccinations. Every donor was a Caucasian adult residing in Nashville, Tennessee, USA. For unsorted samples, roughly 81 million PBMCs were counted and genomic DNA was extracted with the QIAamp DNA Blood Mini kit. Blood was collected by leukapheresis, and PBMCs were isolated by Ficoll-Histopaque density gradient centrifugation and then cryopreserved in liquid nitrogen vapor phase. For this clone: Its antigen is unknown. Per-base qualities were not stored, and no clone one base away is much larger.

The germline V gene (reference sequence) gives CDR1 as LNHDA and CDR2 as SQIVND. From cysteine to phenylalanine, the CDR3 is 14 amino acids long. Of the read, only the CDR3 DNA is kept; its 42 bases are in frame from base 1. At the junction V is shortened by 5 bases and J by 3 bases, with 13 bases in between. Using the deep immunoSEQ assay, multiplex PCR amplified TCR CDR3 regions from genomic DNA. Extracted genomic DNA from each cell subset was distributed evenly across all wells of several immunoSEQ 96-well plates, and each plate was treated as a replicate. For unsorted PBMC, 250 to 300 ng of genomic DNA, equivalent to about 30,000 T cell genomes, went into each replicate PCR. Ten immunoSEQ deep assay plates were used to sequence the unsorted PBMC genomic DNA. Purified libraries were measured with a Qubit 3.0 fluorometer, size-checked on a Bioanalyzer 2100, and measured again with the KAPA Library Quantification kit. Every immunoSEQ 96-well plate was sequenced on a separate single-read 150-cycle Illumina NextSeq 550 flow cell. The study's processing was this. Because the immunoSEQ output included only junctional sequences and no quality scores, the filtering could not be the same as the filtering used for full-length reads. To assign V/J genes and CDR3, sequences were annotated against IMGT germline references using PyIR, a Python wrapper for IgBLAST v1.9. Reads with weak V/J assignments (E-value above 1e-6), missing CDR3, stop codons, out-of-frame junctions, or ambiguous translated residues were removed. V3J clonotypes were defined as sequences sharing an identical inferred V gene, J gene, and CDR3 amino acid sequence. Percentage overlap between repertoires was calculated by dividing the number of shared unique clonotypes by the size of the smaller repertoire. Richness of each repertoire was evaluated using RTK rarefaction, the Chao1 estimator, and Recon v2.1 estimates of unobserved clonotypes. TCRdb's version of the immuneACCESS table is confined to in-frame rearrangements and falls short of the full clone set. An unresolved V gene accounts for under half of the shortfall where checked; the remainder is of unknown origin. V, J and clone size reflect that table, while D and trimming were determined from the DNA. The sample includes about 470,000 clones, with 79% observed a single time. Around 14% of the sample goes to the ten largest clones.

Specimen: PBMCs. The rearranged chain carries TRBV19 and TRBJ1-1; TRBD1 might be the D gene, on 6 matching bases. This TCR derives from a woman in her thirties or forties in good health. Some clones in this sample may be carry-over from other donors' samples. The CDR3 in this case is CASSPPDRHTEAFF. The DNA sequence is TGTGCCAGTAGTCCCCCGGACAGACACACTGAAGCTTTCTTT.